The 32 T cell receptor beta chains presented below share a single source sample, sequenced in a study of blood T cell repertoires in COVID-19. TCRdb keeps only in-frame clones here, not all; method: immunoSEQ multiplex PCR. Seen here are 130,000 or so clones, 86% observed once, and the top ten hold 7% to 10%. The sequencing sample was made of peripheral blood. The receptors come from a woman in her sixties or seventies with acute or convalescent COVID-19.

The J gene is TRBJ1-5, the V gene TRBV7-8; 7 bases are shared with TRBD1. The CDR3 extends over 16 amino acids. Germline V gene sequence: CDR1 SGHVS, CDR2 FQNEAQ. Losses at the gene ends were 5 bases for V and 0 bases for J; bases not matched to a gene: 7. The CDR3 bases are TGTGCCAGCAGCATAACGGGACAGTATAGCAATCAGCCCCAGCATTTT. It encodes CASSITGQYSNQPQHF.

This clone occurred a few times. The rearrangement links TRBV3-1 (or the pseudogene TRBV3-2) to TRBJ2-7, with no clear D. The ends were cut back, 1 base at V and 4 bases at J, with 5 bases in the middle. This CDR3 is built from 12 residues. Per germline, CDR1 LGHDT and CDR2 YNNKEL (reference sequence). The CDR3 bases are TGTGCCAGCAGCCAAGCGCGTTACGAGCAGTACTTC. It specifies CASSQARYEQYF.

The chain combines TRBV6-5 with TRBJ2-1; a weak D match, TRBD1 (5 bases). The CDR3 consists of 14 residues. Germline CDR1 and CDR2: MNHEY and SVGAGI. V lost 8 bases and J 0 bases, leaving 11 bases between the germline ends. The CDR3 sequence: CASGRGSSYNEQFF. The CDR3, as DNA: TGTGCCAGCGGAAGGGGCAGCTCCTACAATGAGCAGTTCTTC.

This clone was recorded once. The chain joins TRBV3-1 (or the pseudogene TRBV3-2) to TRBJ1-4; TRBD1 matches at 9 bases. The germline V gene encodes CDR1 LGHDT and CDR2 YNNKEL (reference sequence). V lost 5 bases to trimming and J lost 7 bases; unmatched junction nucleotides: 5. This CDR3 is 14 amino acids long. The CDR3 nucleotides read TGTGCCAGCAGCGGCGGGACAGGGCGTGAAAAACTGTTTTTT. This sequence encodes CASSGGTGREKLFF.

V gene TRBV19 combines with J gene TRBJ1-5; D ambiguous. CDR3 length: 15 residues. The germline V and J ends were trimmed by 3 bases and 0 bases, with 9 bases remaining between them. CDR1 LNHDA and CDR2 SQIVND come from the germline V gene (reference sequence). Written as DNA, the CDR3 is TGTGCCAGTAGTATTCACACGAATAGCAATCAGCCCCAGCATTTT. The encoded protein is CASSIHTNSNQPQHF.

This chain links TRBV5-1 with TRBJ1-4; 7 bases fit TRBD1. Germline-derived CDR1 and CDR2 are SGHRS and YFSETQ. Trimming cost V 0 bases and J 8 bases; bases outside gene matches: 7. This CDR3 contains 15 residues. The CDR3 DNA reads TGCGCCAGCAGCTTGGGAAACAGGGGTGGAGAAAAACTGTTTTTT. It encodes CASSLGNRGGEKLFF.

V gene TRBV30 combines with J gene TRBJ2-7, with D unresolved. V lost 0 bases, J lost 3 bases, and 9 bases lay in between. The CDR3 has 13 residues. Germline V CDR1 and CDR2: GTSNPN, SVGIG (reference sequence). The CDR3 coding sequence is TGTGCCTGGAGTGTAGATAGTGGCTACGAGCAGTACTTC. Translated: CAWSVDSGYEQYF.

The rearrangement joins TRBV7-3 to TRBJ2-5; 9 bases agree with TRBD2. The CDR3 has 14 amino acids. CDR1 is SGHTA, CDR2 FQGTGA, per germline. Trimming took 4 bases from V and 7 from J; bases not matched to a gene: 7. CDR3 coding DNA: TGTGCCAGCAGCTCGACTAGCGGAGGGGGGACCCAGTACTTC. The encoded protein is CASSSTSGGGTQYF.

The V call is TRBV2, the J call TRBJ2-5, with 11 bases fitting TRBD2. V was pared by 5 bases and J by 5 bases, with 4 bases of the junction left unmatched. Germline V gene lookup returns CDR1 SNHLY and CDR2 FYNNEI. The CDR3 spans 14 residues. The CDR3 bases are TGTGCCAGCAGTCGACTAGCGGGGCTGGAGACCCAGTACTTC. Protein product: CASSRLAGLETQYF.

V and J are TRBV7-9 and TRBJ1-4; 8 positions match TRBD1. Germline trimming cut 5 bases from V and 4 bases from J; bases unmatched to any gene: 3. This CDR3 is built from 14 residues. Per the germline V gene, CDR1 is SEHNR and CDR2 is FQNEAQ (reference sequence). The CDR3 loop is CASSQDRVNEKLFF. DNA for the CDR3: TGTGCCAGCAGCCAGGACAGGGTTAATGAAAAACTGTTTTTT.

The chain has TRBV5-4 and TRBJ2-3; 8 nucleotides agree with TRBD2. V was clipped by 0 bases and J by 2 bases; unmatched bases: 5. The CDR3 is made up of 16 amino acids. Germline lookup yields CDR1 SGHNT and CDR2 YYREEE (reference sequence). The DNA of the CDR3 is TGTGCCAGCAGCTTGGCAGGTAGCGGGGTCACAGATACGCAGTATTTT. Its protein is CASSLAGSGVTDTQYF.

The chain joins TRBV3-1 (or the pseudogene TRBV3-2) to TRBJ2-3, with TRBD2 matching 10 bases. After removal of 1 base from V and 5 bases from J, the junction contained 12 bases not matched to a gene. Germline CDR1 and CDR2: LGHDT and YNNKEL (reference sequence). The CDR3 extends over 18 amino acids. CDR3 sequence: CASSQALVSGGVGDTQYF. As DNA, the CDR3 is TGTGCCAGCAGCCAAGCGTTAGTGAGCGGGGGGGTTGGAGATACGCAGTATTTT.

The gene calls are TRBV10-3 and TRBJ2-1; 12 nucleotides line up with TRBD2. V gave up 6 bases and J gave up 4 bases; unmatched junction bases: 10. Per the germline V gene, CDR1 is ENHRY and CDR2 is SYGVKD. The length of the CDR3 is 17 residues. Written as DNA, the CDR3 is TGTGCCATCAGCCCCACCCGGACTAGCGGGACTTACAATGAGCAGTTCTTC. Its translation: CAISPTRTSGTYNEQFF.

This sequence joins TRBV6-1 and TRBJ2-7, with 10 nucleotides matching TRBD2. Germline V gives CDR1 MNHNS, CDR2 SASEGT. The V segment lost 5 bases and the J segment 4 bases; nucleotides outside the gene matches: 5. The CDR3 runs 14 residues. The CDR3: CASSPGTSVYEQYF. The CDR3 DNA sequence: TGTGCCAGCAGTCCCGGGACTAGCGTATACGAGCAGTACTTC.

J is TRBJ2-6 and V is TRBV7-8; D is possibly TRBD1 (6 bases). Germline loops: CDR1 SGHVS, CDR2 FQNEAQ. The CDR3 sequence is 17 residues long. Trimming took 3 bases from V and 2 from J, leaving 14 bases between them. CDR3 DNA: TGTGCCAGCAGCTTGAGACAGGCCTGGGCTGGGGCCAACGTCCTGACTTTC. This codes for CASSLRQAWAGANVLTF.

V gene TRBV9 combines with J gene TRBJ1-6; D may be TRBD1 (5 bases). V was cut by 4 bases and J by 6 bases, with 11 bases left in between. The V gene's germline CDR1 is SGDLS and CDR2 YYNGEE. This CDR3 is built from 14 residues. The DNA of the CDR3 is TGTGCCAGCAGCCCCGCGACAGTTAATTCACCCCTCCACTTT. It yields the protein CASSPATVNSPLHF.

The rearrangement joins TRBV18 to TRBJ2-2; TRBD1 matches at 10 bases. The CDR3 loop spans 15 amino acids. Germline CDR1 reads KGHSH; CDR2 reads LQKENI. The V gene end was trimmed by 4 bases and the J gene end by 4 bases; junction bases not matched to a gene: 3. CDR3 sequence: CASSLGQGSTGELFF. CDR3 DNA sequence: TGTGCCAGCTCACTGGGACAGGGGAGCACCGGGGAGCTGTTTTTT.

In its sample, this clone was seen a few times. The chain uses TRBV27 and TRBJ1-4; the D gene is possibly TRBD1 (6 bases). The CDR3 covers 13 residues. Trimming took 2 bases from V and 14 from J, leaving 15 bases between them. Germline V gene lookup returns CDR1 MNHEY and CDR2 SMNVEV (reference sequence). In nucleotides, the CDR3 is TGTGCCAGCAGTTTAACACGGGGGGCTTGGCTGTTTTTT. Translating gives CASSLTRGAWLFF.

This clone was seen a few times. The chain has TRBV7-8 and TRBJ1-1, with TRBD1 matching 10 bases. This CDR3 comprises 15 residues. The germline V gene has CDR1 SGHVS and CDR2 FQNEAQ. The junction had 8 bases not matched to a gene; V was cut back by 5 bases and J by 5 bases. CDR3 sequence: CASSARQGARTEAFF. The CDR3 coding sequence is TGTGCCAGCAGCGCCCGACAGGGGGCGCGGACTGAAGCTTTCTTT.

The chain is built from TRBV2 and TRBJ1-2, with D possibly being TRBD1 (5 bases). The ends were cut back, 4 bases at V and 6 bases at J, with 15 bases in the middle. This CDR3 has 14 amino acids. Germline assignment: CDR1 SNHLY and CDR2 FYNNEI. The CDR3 here is CASSVGREADGYTF. The CDR3 DNA is TGTGCCAGCAGTGTCGGCAGGGAAGCAGATGGCTACACCTTC.

CDR3 sequence: CASRPTGPGELFF. The CDR3 DNA follows: TGTGCCAGCAGACCGACAGGACCCGGGGAGCTGTTTTTT. This rearrangement joins TRBV2 to TRBJ2-2, with D tentatively TRBD1 (6 bases). This CDR3 is built from 13 residues. Trimming cost V 6 bases and J 6 bases, with 11 bases left between them. CDR1 is SNHLY and CDR2 is FYNNEI in the germline V gene.

The chain couples TRBV19 to TRBJ2-1, with 8 bases identical to TRBD2. Germline V gene sequence: CDR1 LNHDA, CDR2 SQIVND (reference sequence). Trimming removed 0 bases from V and 9 bases from J; junction bases left unmatched: 7. The CDR3 spans 15 residues. The CDR3 protein is CASSIDGTRSAEQFF. The CDR3 DNA reads TGTGCCAGTAGTATAGATGGGACTAGGTCAGCTGAGCAGTTCTTC.

The chain couples TRBV5-4 to TRBJ2-6; weak D call: TRBD2 (5 bases). Germline values: CDR1 SGHNT, CDR2 YYREEE (reference sequence). There are 15 residues in the CDR3. V lost 4 bases and J lost 2, with 10 bases in between. The CDR3 bases are TGTGCCAGCAGCGCCCACGGGGCTGGGGCCAACGTCCTGACTTTC. Translated, it gives CASSAHGAGANVLTF.

The V call is TRBV10-3, the J call TRBJ1-2; TRBD1 matches 9 bases. The germline gives CDR1 ENHRY, CDR2 SYGVKD. This CDR3 has 16 amino acids. V was pared by 0 bases and J by 6 bases, with 8 bases of the junction left unmatched. The CDR3 loop is CAISESDRGFLHGYTF. The CDR3 DNA sequence: TGTGCCATCAGTGAGTCGGACAGGGGTTTTCTACATGGCTACACCTTC.

The V gene is TRBV5-1, the J gene TRBJ1-2; D gene ambiguous. The CDR3 totals 12 residues. The V end was cut by 4 bases, the J end by 7 bases, with 11 bases between. Germline CDR1 and CDR2: SGHRS and YFSETQ. The CDR3 nucleotides are TGCGCCAGCAGCACTGGCCGGGTTGGCTACACCTTC. Its translation: CASSTGRVGYTF.

V and J are TRBV19 and TRBJ1-1, with D possibly being TRBD1 (6 bases). Trimming removed 6 bases from V and 6 bases from J, with 14 bases in between. The CDR3 runs to 13 residues. Germline CDR1 and CDR2: LNHDA and SQIVND (reference sequence). This CDR3 is CASRGTGSSEAFF. In nucleotides, the CDR3 is TGTGCCAGTAGGGGTACAGGGAGTTCTGAAGCTTTCTTT. Full variable domain (missing parts from reference TRBV19 and TRBJ1-1): DGGITQSPKYLFRKEGQNVTLSCEQNLNHDAMYWYRQDPGQGLRLIYYSQIVNDFQKGDIAEGYSVSREKKESFPLTVTSAQKNPTAFYLCASRGTGSSEAFFGQGTRLTVV.

This clone was seen just once. The CDR3: CASSVKPTGRPYNSPLHF. The CDR3 region has the DNA TGTGCCAGCAGCGTAAAGCCGACAGGCCGTCCCTATAATTCACCCCTCCACTTT. The chain carries TRBV5-8 and TRBJ1-6; the D gene is possibly TRBD1 (6 bases). This CDR3 contains 18 residues. V gave up 4 bases and J gave up 2 bases, with 19 bases separating them. Germline-derived CDR1 and CDR2 are SGHTS and YDEGEE. The full variable domain, in which reference TRBV5-8 and TRBJ1-6 provide the parts outside the CDR3, is EAGVTQSPTHLIKTRGQQATLRCSPISGHTSVYWYQQALGLGLQFLLWYDEGEERNRGNFPPRFSGRQFPNYSSELNVNALELEDSALYLCASSVKPTGRPYNSPLHFGNGTRLTVT.

This clone has just one count. The chain employs TRBV24-1 and TRBJ2-1; D perhaps matches TRBD2 (5 bases). Trimming shortened V by 3 bases and J by 16 bases, and 21 bases separated the two germline ends. The length of the CDR3 is 14 residues. Germline CDR1 is KGHDR and CDR2 is SFDVKD. CDR3 loop: CATSDHSGPIDYFF. The CDR3 DNA sequence: TGTGCCACCAGTGATCATTCCGGGCCCATAGACTACTTCTTC.

The chain employs TRBV25-1 and TRBJ1-1; D call uncertain. The germline CDR1 and CDR2 sequences are MGHDK and SYGVNS. V was shortened by 2 bases and J by 1 base, with 11 bases between the two germline ends. The CDR3 sequence is 15 residues long. CDR3 in amino acids: CASSETPPGNTEAFF. The DNA for the CDR3 is TGTGCCAGCAGTGAAACGCCTCCAGGGAACACTGAAGCTTTCTTT.

This chain joins TRBV6-5 and TRBJ1-6, with D hard to call. The CDR3 contains 12 residues. V was cut by 6 bases and J by 13 bases, with 13 bases left in between. Germline V gives CDR1 MNHEY, CDR2 SVGAGI. CDR3 protein: CASRELESPLHF. The CDR3 nucleotides read TGTGCCAGCAGGGAGTTGGAGTCCCCCCTCCACTTT.

The chain uses TRBV28 and TRBJ1-6, with 7 bases matching TRBD1. This CDR3 contains 18 residues. Germline V gene sequence: CDR1 MDHEN, CDR2 SYDVKM. The J segment lost 0 bases and the V segment lost 3 bases, leaving 8 bases of the junction unmatched. The CDR3 DNA is TGTGCCAGCAGTTTCGGAAGGACAGGCAGCTCCTATAATTCACCCCTCCACTTT. Its translation is CASSFGRTGSSYNSPLHF.

V is TRBV10-2 and J is TRBJ2-5; 12 nucleotides line up with TRBD2. There are 15 residues in the CDR3. Germline CDR1 is WSHSY and CDR2 is SAAADI. V lost 8 bases to trimming and J lost 4 bases; unmatched junction nucleotides: 8. The CDR3 DNA is TGCGCCAGCGGTCCTAGCGGGGGGGTTTTAGAGACCCAGTACTTC. Amino acids: CASGPSGGVLETQYF.